These 17 T cell receptor beta chains originate from one sample sequenced in a study of blood T cells in healthy people across ages. PCR was performed a second time for roughly 7 to 12 cycles using a sample-barcoded 5' primer and a J-beta primer mix. Each CDR3 protein gets one entry after TCRdb re-called the 5' RACE reads with MiXCR. The sample consists of more than 700,000 distinct CDR3 sequences, 46% of them appearing once. Specimen: blood. The receptor set was obtained from a man older than 75 in good health.

There are a few counts of this clonotype. The chain recombines TRBV6-6 with TRBJ2-6; possibly TRBD2 for D (5 bases). The CDR3 covers 17 residues. Deletions cut 9 bases from V and 0 bases from J, with 18 bases between. Germline values: CDR1 MNHNY, CDR2 SVGAGI (reference sequence). CDR3 sequence reads: CASVRVNSISGANVLTF. In DNA, the CDR3 is TGTGCCAGTGTGAGGGTCAACTCAATCTCTGGGGCCAACGTCCTGACTTTC.

In its sample, this clonotype was seen once. The chain joins TRBV12-3 or TRBV12-4 to TRBJ2-1, with D perhaps given as TRBD1 or TRBD2 (7 bases each). The CDR3 spans 15 residues. Trimming left V 6 bases short and J 5 bases short, with 17 bases between. CDR3 protein: CASSLQGGKHNEQFF. CDR3 nucleotide sequence: TGTGCCAGCAGCCTTCAGGGGGGGAAACACAATGAGCAGTTCTTC.

In its sample, this clonotype was seen a few times. The V and J genes are TRBV29-1 and TRBJ1-1; D possibly corresponds to TRBD1 (6 bases). Trimming cost V 6 bases and J 1 base, with 9 bases left between them. Germline V gives CDR1 SQVTM, CDR2 ANQGSEA. The CDR3 extends over 12 amino acids. As DNA, the CDR3 is TGCAGCGTGGGACATCCGAACACTGAAGCTTTCTTT. Its protein is CSVGHPNTEAFF.

This clonotype showed up just a few times. Here the CDR3 DNA reads TGTGCCAGCAGCACAGGGGTTTACTATGGCTACACCTTC. Its translation is CASSTGVYYGYTF. The chain recombines TRBV12-3 or TRBV12-4 with TRBJ1-2; the match to TRBD1 covers 7 bases. With 6 bases clipped from V and 3 bases from J, the junction kept 4 bases outside the gene matches. The CDR3 is 13 residues long.

This clonotype was detected a few times. The chain is built from TRBV28 and TRBJ2-3, with TRBD2 identical over 7 bases. The CDR3 spans 16 residues. V was pared by 3 bases and J by 4 bases, with 10 bases of the junction left unmatched. CDR1 is MDHEN and CDR2 is SYDVKM in the germline V gene. The CDR3 sequence: CASSFSGGEGADTQYF. The DNA for the CDR3 is TGTGCCAGCAGTTTCAGTGGCGGGGAGGGCGCAGATACGCAGTATTTT.

In its sample, this clonotype was seen a few times. The chain links TRBV13 to TRBJ2-1; tentative D call: TRBD2 (6 bases). From germline, CDR1 is PRHDT and CDR2 FYEKMQ (reference sequence). This CDR3 is 14 amino acids long. V was pared by 5 bases and J by 2 bases, with 10 bases between. The CDR3 sequence is CASSVGSTYNEQFF. The CDR3 nucleotides read TGTGCCAGCAGCGTCGGGAGTACCTACAATGAGCAGTTCTTC.

This clonotype was detected a few times. The chain recombines TRBV4-2 with TRBJ2-3, with 8 bases lining up with TRBD2. Germline trimming cut 6 bases from V and 5 bases from J; bases unmatched to any gene: 13. Germline V gene data show CDR1 as LGHNA and CDR2 as YNFKEQ. CDR3 length equals 16 residues. The CDR3 protein is CASRHRTAGDIDTQYF. DNA of the CDR3: TGTGCCAGCAGACACCGTACAGCGGGAGATATAGATACGCAGTATTTT.

This clonotype was seen only a few times. The chain recombines TRBV2 with TRBJ2-1; TRBD2 matches 12 bases. V was clipped by 7 bases and J by 2 bases; unmatched bases: 12. CDR1 is SNHLY, CDR2 FYNNEI, per germline. The CDR3 is 18 residues long. The DNA for the CDR3 is TGTGCCAGCACCCAGGGTCTAGCGGGAGGGCCCCCCTACAATGAGCAGTTCTTC. It encodes CASTQGLAGGPPYNEQFF.

This clonotype was observed a few times. The rearrangement links TRBV10-3 to TRBJ1-2; a possible D gene is TRBD1 (5 bases). The CDR3 extends over 16 amino acids. V was clipped by 8 bases and J by 4 bases, with 23 bases between them. The V gene's germline CDR1 is ENHRY and CDR2 SYGVKD. The CDR3 DNA reads as TGTGCCATCCACGTCAATATGGACGGCGGGGGCTATGGCTACACCTTC. Amino acid sequence: CAIHVNMDGGGYGYTF.

The J gene is TRBJ2-1, the V gene TRBV5-1; 10 bases agree with TRBD2. CDR1 is SGHRS and CDR2 is YFSETQ in the germline V gene. Trimming removed 3 bases from V and 5 bases from J; junction bases left unmatched: 8. This CDR3 region has 16 residues. CDR3: CASSSPSGSRNNEQFF. In DNA form, the CDR3 reads TGCGCCAGCAGCTCCCCTAGCGGGAGTCGGAACAATGAGCAGTTCTTC.

The V call is TRBV2, the J call TRBJ2-5; D perhaps matches TRBD2 (5 bases). Germline-derived CDR1 and CDR2 are SNHLY and FYNNEI. The V and J ends lost 8 bases and 4 bases respectively, with 17 bases between them. The CDR3 contains 14 residues. For the CDR3, the DNA is TGTGCCAGCCTCCTAGCAGGAATTGGAGAGACCCAGTACTTC. As protein: CASLLAGIGETQYF.

Of note for this clonotype: The junction departs from germline at one end; a sequencing error may be responsible. The chain combines TRBV20-1 with TRBJ1-2, with a weak D call TRBD1 (5 bases). CDR3 size: 13 residues. Germline V gene sequence: CDR1 DFQATT, CDR2 SNEGSKA (reference sequence). The CDR3, as DNA: TGCAGTACTAGAGCATCAGGGCTGAACGGCTACACCTTC. Amino acid sequence: CSTRASGLNGYTF.

Many counts were recorded for this clonotype. The rearrangement joins TRBV29-1 to TRBJ2-2; no reliable D call. Trimming stripped 7 bases from V and 4 bases from J, with 13 bases between. The germline gives CDR1 SQVTM, CDR2 ANQGSEA. The CDR3 consists of 13 residues. The CDR3: CSGSASPTGELFF. Written as DNA, the CDR3 is TGCAGCGGGTCAGCGTCCCCCACCGGGGAGCTGTTTTTT.

In this sample, this clonotype turned up once. This sequence joins TRBV2 and TRBJ1-1; a weak D match, TRBD1 (5 bases). Germline loops: CDR1 SNHLY, CDR2 FYNNEI. Trimming removed 2 bases from V and 0 bases from J, with 19 bases in between. The CDR3 is made up of 18 amino acids. As DNA, the CDR3 is TGTGCCAGCAGTGAAATGGGGGAAAATCGATTTATGAACACTGAAGCTTTCTTT. It translates to CASSEMGENRFMNTEAFF.

The chain joins TRBV28 to TRBJ2-7; 9 bases match TRBD1. This CDR3 is 17 amino acids long. Per germline, CDR1 MDHEN and CDR2 SYDVKM. V was pared by 5 bases and J by 1 base, with 12 bases of the junction left unmatched. The CDR3 DNA reads TGTGCCAGCAGTCGCGACAGGGGGGCTATGGGATCCTACGAGCAGTACTTC. Protein product: CASSRDRGAMGSYEQYF.

The CDR3, as DNA: TGTGCCAGCAGCTTTGACGTGTATGGCTACACCTTC. The encoded protein is CASSFDVYGYTF. The chain recombines TRBV7-2 with TRBJ1-2, with D unclear. Germline V gene sequence: CDR1 SGHTA, CDR2 FQGNSA. The CDR3 consists of 12 residues. V lost 3 bases and J 5 bases, leaving 7 bases between the germline ends.

This clonotype was picked up many times. V is TRBV27 and J is TRBJ2-1, with a weak D call TRBD2 (6 bases). The CDR3 covers 14 residues. Germline V gene data show CDR1 as MNHEY and CDR2 as SMNVEV (reference sequence). V was shortened by 1 base and J by 6 bases, with 10 bases between the two germline ends. The CDR3 DNA reads TGTGCCAGCAGTTTATGGCAGGGAGGCAATGAGCAGTTCTTC. It translates to CASSLWQGGNEQFF.